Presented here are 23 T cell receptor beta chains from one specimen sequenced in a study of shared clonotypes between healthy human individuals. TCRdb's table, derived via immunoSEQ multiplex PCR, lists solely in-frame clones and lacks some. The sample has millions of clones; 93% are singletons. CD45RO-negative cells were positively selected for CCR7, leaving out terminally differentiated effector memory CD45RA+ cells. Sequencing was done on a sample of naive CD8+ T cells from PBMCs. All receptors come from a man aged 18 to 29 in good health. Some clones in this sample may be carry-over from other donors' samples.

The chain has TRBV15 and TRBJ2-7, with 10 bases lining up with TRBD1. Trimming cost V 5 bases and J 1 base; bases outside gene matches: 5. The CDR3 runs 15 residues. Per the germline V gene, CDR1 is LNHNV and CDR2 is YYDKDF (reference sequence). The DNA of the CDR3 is TGTGCCACCAGCCCTCGGACAGGGGGATCCTACGAGCAGTACTTC. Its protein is CATSPRTGGSYEQYF.

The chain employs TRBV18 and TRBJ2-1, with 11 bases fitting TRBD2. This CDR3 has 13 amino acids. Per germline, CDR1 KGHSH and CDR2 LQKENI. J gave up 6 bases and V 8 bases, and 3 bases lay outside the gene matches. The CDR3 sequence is CASAGTSGNEQFF. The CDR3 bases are TGTGCCAGCGCCGGGACTAGCGGCAATGAGCAGTTCTTC.

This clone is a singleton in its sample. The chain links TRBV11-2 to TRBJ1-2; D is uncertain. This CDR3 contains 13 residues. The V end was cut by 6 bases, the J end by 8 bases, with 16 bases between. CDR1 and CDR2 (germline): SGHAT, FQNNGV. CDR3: CASSSPHGAGYTF. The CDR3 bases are TGTGCCAGCAGTTCCCCGCATGGCGCCGGCTACACCTTC.

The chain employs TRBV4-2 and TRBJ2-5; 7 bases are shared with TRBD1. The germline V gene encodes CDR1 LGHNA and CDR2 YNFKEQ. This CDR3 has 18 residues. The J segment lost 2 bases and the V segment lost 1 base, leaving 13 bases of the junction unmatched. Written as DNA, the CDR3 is TGTGCCAGCAGCCAAGCAAGGGGGCGGAGAATGGGGCAAGAGACCCAGTACTTC. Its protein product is CASSQARGRRMGQETQYF.

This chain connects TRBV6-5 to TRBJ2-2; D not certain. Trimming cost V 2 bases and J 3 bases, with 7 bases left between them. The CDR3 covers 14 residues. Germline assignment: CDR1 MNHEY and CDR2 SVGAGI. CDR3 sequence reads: CASSYAIYTGELFF. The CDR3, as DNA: TGTGCCAGCAGTTACGCGATCTACACCGGGGAGCTGTTTTTT.

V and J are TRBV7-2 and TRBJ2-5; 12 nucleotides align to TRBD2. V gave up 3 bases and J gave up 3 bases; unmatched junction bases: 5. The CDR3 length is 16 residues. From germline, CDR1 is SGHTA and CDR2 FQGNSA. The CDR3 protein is CASSLWTSGAKETQYF. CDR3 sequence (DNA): TGTGCCAGCAGCTTGTGGACTAGCGGGGCCAAAGAGACCCAGTACTTC. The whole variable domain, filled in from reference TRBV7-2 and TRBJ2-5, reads GAGVSQSPSNKVTEKGKDVELRCDPISGHTALYWYRQSLGQGLEFLIYFQGNSAPDKSGLPSDRFSAERTGGSVSTLTIQRTQQEDSAVYLCASSLWTSGAKETQYFGPGTRLLVL.

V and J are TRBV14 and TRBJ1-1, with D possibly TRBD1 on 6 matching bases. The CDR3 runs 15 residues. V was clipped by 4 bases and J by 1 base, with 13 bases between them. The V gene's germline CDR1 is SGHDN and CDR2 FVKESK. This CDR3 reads CASSLMDSPNTEAFF. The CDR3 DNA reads TGTGCCAGCAGCCTAATGGACAGCCCGAACACTGAAGCTTTCTTT.

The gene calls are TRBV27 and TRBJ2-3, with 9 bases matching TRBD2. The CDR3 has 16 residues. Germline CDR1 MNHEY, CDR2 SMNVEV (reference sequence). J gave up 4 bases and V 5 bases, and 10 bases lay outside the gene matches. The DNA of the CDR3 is TGTGCCAGCAGTCTAGCCGGGACTAGCCTAGCAGATACGCAGTATTTT. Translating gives CASSLAGTSLADTQYF.

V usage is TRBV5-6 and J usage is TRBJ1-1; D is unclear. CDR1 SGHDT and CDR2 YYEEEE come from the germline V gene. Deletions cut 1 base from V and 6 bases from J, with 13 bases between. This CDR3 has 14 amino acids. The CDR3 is CASSLSPAIAEAFF. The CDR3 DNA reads TGTGCCAGCAGCTTGTCCCCGGCTATCGCTGAAGCTTTCTTT. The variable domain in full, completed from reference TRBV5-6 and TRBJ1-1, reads DAGVTQSPTHLIKTRGQQVTLRCSPKSGHDTVSWYQQALGQGPQFIFQYYEEEERQRGNFPDRFSGHQFPNYSSELNVNALLLGDSALYLCASSLSPAIAEAFFGQGTRLTVV.

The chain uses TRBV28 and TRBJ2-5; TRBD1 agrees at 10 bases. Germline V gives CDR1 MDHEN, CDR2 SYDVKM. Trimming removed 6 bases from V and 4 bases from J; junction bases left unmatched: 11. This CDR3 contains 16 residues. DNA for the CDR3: TGTGCCAGCAGACGCGCCGGGACAGGGGTTGGAGAGACCCAGTACTTC. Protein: CASRRAGTGVGETQYF.

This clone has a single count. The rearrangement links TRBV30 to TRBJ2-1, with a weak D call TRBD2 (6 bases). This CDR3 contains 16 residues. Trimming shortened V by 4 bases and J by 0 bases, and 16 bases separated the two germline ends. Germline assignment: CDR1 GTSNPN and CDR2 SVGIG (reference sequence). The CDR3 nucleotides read TGTGCCTGGAACGCCCAGCGGGCCCTCTCCTACAATGAGCAGTTCTTC. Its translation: CAWNAQRALSYNEQFF.

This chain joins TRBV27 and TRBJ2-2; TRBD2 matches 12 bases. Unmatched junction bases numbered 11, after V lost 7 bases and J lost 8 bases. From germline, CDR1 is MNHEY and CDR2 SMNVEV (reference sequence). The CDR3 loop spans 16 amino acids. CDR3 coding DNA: TGTGCCAGCATCCCGGCTAGCGGGAGGGCTTGGGGGGAGCTGTTTTTT. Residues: CASIPASGRAWGELFF.

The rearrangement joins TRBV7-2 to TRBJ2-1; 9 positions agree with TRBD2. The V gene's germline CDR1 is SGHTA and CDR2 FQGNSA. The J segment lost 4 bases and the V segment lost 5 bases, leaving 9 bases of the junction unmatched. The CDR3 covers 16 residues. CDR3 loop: CASSPQLAGTYNEQFF. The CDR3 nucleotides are TGTGCCAGCAGCCCCCAGCTAGCGGGAACGTACAATGAGCAGTTCTTC.

CDR3 amino acids: CASSTPRGRGYGYTF. The DNA of the CDR3 is TGTGCCAGCAGTACCCCCAGGGGGCGAGGCTATGGCTACACCTTC. The chain carries TRBV28 and TRBJ1-2; 8 bases line up with TRBD1. Per the germline V gene, CDR1 is MDHEN and CDR2 is SYDVKM. The CDR3 covers 15 residues. J was trimmed by 4 bases and V by 5 bases; bases with no gene match: 9.

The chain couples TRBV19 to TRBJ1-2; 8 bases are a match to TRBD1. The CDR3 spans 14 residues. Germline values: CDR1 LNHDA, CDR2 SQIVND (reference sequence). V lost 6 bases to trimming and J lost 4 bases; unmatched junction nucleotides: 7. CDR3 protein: CASSQDRVRYGYTF. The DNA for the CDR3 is TGTGCCAGTAGCCAGGACAGGGTGCGCTATGGCTACACCTTC.

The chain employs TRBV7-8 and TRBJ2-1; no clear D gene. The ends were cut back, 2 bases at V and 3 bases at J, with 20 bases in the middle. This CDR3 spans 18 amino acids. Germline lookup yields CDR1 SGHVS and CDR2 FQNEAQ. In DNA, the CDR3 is TGTGCCAGCAGCTTACCGACCCTTGCGGCGTCGGTCTACAATGAGCAGTTCTTC. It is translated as CASSLPTLAASVYNEQFF. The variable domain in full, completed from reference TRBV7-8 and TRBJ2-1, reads GAGVSQSPRYKVAKRGQDVALRCDPISGHVSLFWYQQALGQGPEFLTYFQNEAQLDKSGLPSDRFFAERPEGSVSTLKIQRTQQEDSAVYLCASSLPTLAASVYNEQFFGPGTRLTVL.

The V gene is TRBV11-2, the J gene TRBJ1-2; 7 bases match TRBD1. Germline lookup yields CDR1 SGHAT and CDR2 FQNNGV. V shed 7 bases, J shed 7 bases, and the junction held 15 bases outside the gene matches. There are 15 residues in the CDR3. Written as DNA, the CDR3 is TGTGCCAGCATCCTAGGTCCCGGGACAGAGTCTGGCTACACCTTC. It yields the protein CASILGPGTESGYTF.

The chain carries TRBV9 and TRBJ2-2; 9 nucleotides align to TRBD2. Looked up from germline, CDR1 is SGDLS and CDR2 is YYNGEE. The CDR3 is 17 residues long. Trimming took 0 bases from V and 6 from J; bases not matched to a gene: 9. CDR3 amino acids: CASSVGVAGVFAGELFF. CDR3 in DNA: TGTGCCAGCAGCGTAGGAGTAGCGGGAGTGTTTGCCGGGGAGCTGTTTTTT.

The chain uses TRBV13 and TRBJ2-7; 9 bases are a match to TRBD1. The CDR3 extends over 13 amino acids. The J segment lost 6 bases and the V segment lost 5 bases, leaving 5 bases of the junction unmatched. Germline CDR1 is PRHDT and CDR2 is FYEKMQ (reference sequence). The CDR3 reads CASSAGTGSEQYF. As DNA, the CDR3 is TGTGCCAGCAGCGCCGGGACAGGGTCCGAGCAGTACTTC.

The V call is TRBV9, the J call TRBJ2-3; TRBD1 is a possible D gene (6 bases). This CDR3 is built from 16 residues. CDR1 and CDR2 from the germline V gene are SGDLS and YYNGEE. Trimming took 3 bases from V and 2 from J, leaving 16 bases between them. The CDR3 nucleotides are TGTGCCAGCAGCGGCGGCACTGGGGGCGCCACAGATACGCAGTATTTT. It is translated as CASSGGTGGATDTQYF.

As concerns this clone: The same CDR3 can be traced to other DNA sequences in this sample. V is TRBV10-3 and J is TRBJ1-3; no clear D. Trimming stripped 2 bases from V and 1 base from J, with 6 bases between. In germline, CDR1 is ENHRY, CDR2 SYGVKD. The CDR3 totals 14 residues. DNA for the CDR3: TGTGCCATCAGTGAGGTATTATCTGGAAACACCATATATTTT. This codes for CAISEVLSGNTIYF.

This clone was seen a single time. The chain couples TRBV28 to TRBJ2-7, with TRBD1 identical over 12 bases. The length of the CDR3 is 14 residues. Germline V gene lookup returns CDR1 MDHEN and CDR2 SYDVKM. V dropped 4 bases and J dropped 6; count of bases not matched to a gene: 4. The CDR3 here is CASSSRDRGPEQYF. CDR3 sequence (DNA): TGTGCCAGCAGTTCCCGGGACAGGGGGCCCGAGCAGTACTTC.

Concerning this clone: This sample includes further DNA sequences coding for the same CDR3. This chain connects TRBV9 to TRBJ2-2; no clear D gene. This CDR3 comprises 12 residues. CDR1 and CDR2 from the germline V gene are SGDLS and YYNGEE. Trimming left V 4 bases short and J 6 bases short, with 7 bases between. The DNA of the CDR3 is TGTGCCAGCAGCCCCGGGCCCGGGGAGCTGTTTTTT. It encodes CASSPGPGELFF.